Shown below are 27 T cell receptor beta chains from a single sample sequenced in a study of cytomegalovirus exposure and HLA in healthy donors. Amplification used 60 Vbeta primers and 13 Jbeta primers. TCRdb's copy holds only in-frame clones and misses some; the assay was immunoSEQ multiplex PCR. Found here are under 150,000 clones, 76% of them singletons; the top ten hold under 2%. Sequenced material: PBMCs. These receptors all stem from a woman in her forties in good health and CMV-seronegative.

This chain joins TRBV6-5 and TRBJ1-2; no firm D call. This CDR3 comprises 13 residues. Germline V gives CDR1 MNHEY, CDR2 SVGAGI. V was trimmed by 5 bases and J by 4 bases, leaving 11 bases between them. The CDR3 DNA sequence: TGTGCCAGCAGTCCCCGGGATTTCTATGGCTACACCTTC. Translating it yields CASSPRDFYGYTF.

The gene calls are TRBV12-5 and TRBJ2-7, with TRBD1 identical over 8 bases. Germline loops: CDR1 LGHNT, CDR2 FRNRAP. The CDR3 sequence is 12 residues long. Losses at the gene ends were 7 bases for V and 7 bases for J; bases not matched to a gene: 6. CDR3 in amino acids: CASASYRGEQYF. The CDR3, as DNA: TGTGCTAGTGCCTCTTACAGGGGGGAGCAGTACTTC. The variable domain in full, completed from reference TRBV12-5 and TRBJ2-7, reads DARVTQTPRHKVTEMGQEVTMRCQPILGHNTVFWYRQTMMQGLELLAYFRNRAPLDDSGMPKDRFSAEMPDATLATLKIQPSEPRDSAVYFCASASYRGEQYFGPGTRLTVT.

The chain uses TRBV25-1 and TRBJ1-1; 10 bases agree with TRBD1. CDR1 is MGHDK, CDR2 SYGVNS, per germline. Trimming cost V 4 bases and J 3 bases; bases outside gene matches: 5. CDR3 length equals 15 residues. The CDR3 region is CASSAAGTGDTEAFF. The CDR3 DNA is TGTGCCAGCAGTGCAGCCGGGACAGGGGACACTGAAGCTTTCTTT.

The rearrangement joins TRBV10-1 to TRBJ2-3; 8 bases map to TRBD2. CDR3 length equals 14 residues. Germline V lookup: CDR1 WNHNN, CDR2 SYGVQD (reference sequence). V dropped 6 bases and J dropped 5; count of bases not matched to a gene: 7. CDR3 nucleotide sequence: TGCGCCAGCAGCCCACCGGGGACTAGAGATACGCAGTATTTT. Its protein product is CASSPPGTRDTQYF.

J is TRBJ2-7 and V is TRBV4-1; TRBD2 might be the D (6 bases). Trimming removed 3 bases from V and 7 bases from J, with 10 bases in between. This CDR3 comprises 12 residues. The germline V gene encodes CDR1 MGHRA and CDR2 YSYEKL. CDR3 in amino acids: CASSQPEGEQYF. In DNA, the CDR3 is TGCGCCAGCAGCCAGCCGGAGGGAGAGCAGTACTTC.

J is TRBJ2-1 and V is TRBV21-1; TRBD1, the table's D call, was not compared with the DNA. TRBV21-1 is described as a pseudogene. This CDR3 has 13 amino acids. The CDR3 spells CASPRDSYNEQFF. The CDR3 region has the DNA TGTGCCAGCCCCAGGGACAGCTACAATGAGCAGTTCTTC.

The chain carries TRBV11-2 and TRBJ1-2, with a weak D call TRBD1 (6 bases). V shed 5 bases and J shed 0 bases, with 25 bases lying between them. Per germline, CDR1 SGHAT and CDR2 FQNNGV. The CDR3 covers 19 residues. CDR3 loop: CASSIPSRWGGLANYGYTF. Written as DNA, the CDR3 is TGTGCCAGCAGCATCCCCTCGAGGTGGGGGGGCCTGGCTAACTATGGCTACACCTTC.

This chain uses TRBV9 with TRBJ2-1; 9 nucleotides line up with TRBD2. Germline V gene data show CDR1 as SGDLS and CDR2 as YYNGEE. J lost 1 base, V lost 1 base, and 9 bases had no gene match. The CDR3 length is 18 residues. DNA for the CDR3: TGTGCCAGCAGCGTATCTAGCGGGGTAGGATGGTCCTACAATGAGCAGTTCTTC. It yields the protein CASSVSSGVGWSYNEQFF.

The chain is built from TRBV18 and TRBJ2-2; D perhaps matches TRBD1 (5 bases). The germline V gene has CDR1 KGHSH and CDR2 LQKENI. V lost 2 bases and J lost 7, with 11 bases in between. The CDR3 runs to 14 residues. The CDR3 region has the DNA TGTGCCAGCTCACCAATGGGGCAAGGCGGGGAGCTGTTTTTT. Residues: CASSPMGQGGELFF.

The sample holds a few counts of this clone. The chain has TRBV6-6 and TRBJ2-5, with 9 nucleotides matching TRBD2. The length of the CDR3 is 15 residues. With V trimmed by 5 bases and J by 5 bases, 9 bases remained unmatched. CDR1 MNHNY and CDR2 SVGAGI come from the germline V gene (reference sequence). The CDR3 DNA reads TGTGCCAGCAGTCCTACGGCGGGGGGGTTGGAGACCCAGTACTTC. Protein: CASSPTAGGLETQYF.

This clone was seen a single time. CDR3 DNA sequence: TGTGCCAGCACCCCCGAGGCAGTACGCTACGAGCAGTACTTC. Translated: CASTPEAVRYEQYF. This chain links TRBV6-1 with TRBJ2-7; D unclear. Trimming removed 7 bases at V and 3 bases at J, with 16 bases between. Germline lookup yields CDR1 MNHNS and CDR2 SASEGT. The CDR3 sequence is 14 residues long.

This clone was seen a handful of times. The chain uses TRBV6-1 and TRBJ1-5; D uncertain. In germline, CDR1 is MNHNS, CDR2 SASEGT. This CDR3 region has 14 residues. V lost 5 bases and J lost 5, with 13 bases in between. This chain's CDR3 is CASSPTDGDQPQHF. The DNA for the CDR3 is TGTGCCAGCAGTCCGACGGACGGGGATCAGCCCCAGCATTTT.

This chain connects TRBV6-1 to TRBJ2-2; D is ambiguous. CDR3 length: 15 residues. Germline values: CDR1 MNHNS, CDR2 SASEGT. Deletions cut 8 bases from V and 7 bases from J, with 20 bases between. CDR3 bases: TGTGCCAGCCGCGAGGCGCGAGGAATGAACGGGGAGCTGTTTTTT. Translated, it gives CASREARGMNGELFF.

This chain uses TRBV5-1 with TRBJ2-7, with D unclear. CDR3 size: 16 residues. CDR1 and CDR2 from the germline V gene are SGHRS and YFSETQ. The V and J ends lost 0 bases and 0 bases respectively, with 13 bases between them. The CDR3 is CASSLDNRSLSYEQYF. The DNA of the CDR3 is TGCGCCAGCAGCTTGGATAATAGGAGTCTCTCCTACGAGCAGTACTTC.

V and J are TRBV5-1 and TRBJ1-1; no firm D call. Trimming removed 0 bases at V and 8 bases at J, with 11 bases between. Germline V lookup: CDR1 SGHRS, CDR2 YFSETQ. This CDR3 has 13 amino acids. This CDR3 is CASSLGSNREAFF. CDR3 DNA: TGCGCCAGCAGCTTGGGGTCCAATCGGGAAGCTTTCTTT.

This clone was recorded a few times. A junction boundary mismatches the germline segment, possibly from a read error. The chain recombines TRBV30 with TRBJ2-7; tentatively, D is TRBD2 (7 bases). Looked up from germline, CDR1 is GTSNPN and CDR2 is SVGIG (reference sequence). This CDR3 spans 16 amino acids. This CDR3 is CAWRKKRGAQTTLSRF. The DNA of the CDR3 is TGTGCCTGGAGAAAAAAACGGGGGGCGCAGACCACACTAAGTCGCTTC.

V and J are TRBV5-4 and TRBJ2-3, with D unclear. The CDR3 is made up of 15 amino acids. V lost 3 bases to trimming and J lost 2 bases, with 13 bases between them. Per the germline V gene, CDR1 is SGHNT and CDR2 is YYREEE (reference sequence). CDR3 sequence reads: CASSWAPALTDTQYF. For the CDR3, the DNA is TGTGCCAGCAGCTGGGCCCCAGCCCTCACAGATACGCAGTATTTT.

A single count supports this clone. This chain links TRBV7-9 with TRBJ2-5; possibly TRBD2 for D (6 bases). The end of the DNA is better explained by TRBJ2-7, so the J call may be wrong. CDR1 and CDR2 (germline): SEHNR, FQNEAQ (reference sequence). The CDR3 contains 16 residues. CDR3 sequence (DNA): TGTGCCAGCAGGAGGTTCAACGGGCGGGGATCCTACGAGCAGTACTTC. Protein product: CASRRFNGRGSYEQYF.

The chain recombines TRBV5-4 with TRBJ2-2; maybe TRBD1 (5 bases). CDR3 length equals 16 residues. Trimming shortened V by 4 bases and J by 0 bases, and 13 bases separated the two germline ends. The germline V gene encodes CDR1 SGHNT and CDR2 YYREEE (reference sequence). CDR3 sequence: CASSIDSPANTGELFF. For the CDR3, the DNA is TGTGCCAGCAGCATTGACAGTCCTGCGAACACCGGGGAGCTGTTTTTT.

V is TRBV5-6 and J is TRBJ2-7; 13 bases are a match to TRBD2. Trimming took 2 bases from V and 1 from J; bases not matched to a gene: 3. CDR1 SGHDT and CDR2 YYEEEE come from the germline V gene. This CDR3 contains 16 residues. CDR3 sequence (DNA): TGTGCCAGCAGCTTCCGGACTAGCGGGAGATCCTACGAGCAGTACTTC. This encodes CASSFRTSGRSYEQYF.

This chain joins TRBV28 and TRBJ1-4; D is ambiguous. The CDR3 is 13 amino acids. Per germline, CDR1 MDHEN and CDR2 SYDVKM. V lost 10 bases and J 0 bases, leaving 9 bases between the germline ends. CDR3 sequence reads: CATDGATNEKLFF. CDR3 bases: TGTGCCACCGACGGGGCAACTAATGAAAAACTGTTTTTT.

This clone was detected only a few times. The J gene is TRBJ2-7, the V gene TRBV2, with 7 bases matching TRBD1. The CDR3 totals 13 residues. V shed 5 bases, J shed 6 bases, and the junction held 7 bases outside the gene matches. CDR1 and CDR2 (germline): SNHLY, FYNNEI. CDR3 in DNA: TGTGCCAGCAGTCGCCGGGACAGTGGCGAGCAGTACTTC. As protein: CASSRRDSGEQYF.

The sample holds a few counts of this clone. The rearrangement uses TRBV7-2 and TRBJ2-7; no clear D gene. CDR1 and CDR2 from the germline V gene are SGHTA and FQGNSA. V lost 5 bases to trimming and J lost 7 bases, with 9 bases between them. The CDR3 is 11 amino acids. Written as DNA, the CDR3 is TGTGCCAGCAGCCGAGTACGTGAGCAGTACTTC. The encoded protein is CASSRVREQYF.

V usage is TRBV5-1 and J usage is TRBJ2-3; 15 bases map to TRBD2. Germline CDR1 and CDR2: SGHRS and YFSETQ. This CDR3 has 17 residues. V was pared by 3 bases and J by 3 bases, with 5 bases of the junction left unmatched. CDR3 DNA: TGCGCCAGCAGCTCGGGACTAGCGGGAGGTGGGACAGATACGCAGTATTTT. The encoded protein is CASSSGLAGGGTDTQYF.

The chain has TRBV5-1 and TRBJ2-7, with D tentatively TRBD2 (5 bases). V was pared by 0 bases and J by 3 bases, with 10 bases between. Germline V gene data show CDR1 as SGHRS and CDR2 as YFSETQ. There are 14 residues in the CDR3. The CDR3 sequence is CASSLGPGSYEQYF. CDR3 nucleotide sequence: TGCGCCAGCAGCTTGGGGCCGGGAAGCTACGAGCAGTACTTC.

The chain couples TRBV9 to TRBJ2-7; a weak D match, TRBD1 (6 bases). The CDR3 extends over 15 amino acids. V lost 0 bases and J 2 bases, leaving 12 bases between the germline ends. The germline V gene encodes CDR1 SGDLS and CDR2 YYNGEE. The CDR3 loop reads CASSVAGANTYEQYF. As DNA, the CDR3 is TGTGCCAGCAGCGTAGCAGGGGCTAATACCTACGAGCAGTACTTC.

The chain carries TRBV28 and TRBJ1-2; D ambiguous. V shed 6 bases and J shed 4 bases, with 12 bases lying between them. Germline CDR1 MDHEN, CDR2 SYDVKM. This CDR3 is built from 13 residues. The CDR3 is CASRQNSLYGYTF. CDR3 bases: TGTGCCAGCAGACAGAACAGCCTCTATGGCTACACCTTC.